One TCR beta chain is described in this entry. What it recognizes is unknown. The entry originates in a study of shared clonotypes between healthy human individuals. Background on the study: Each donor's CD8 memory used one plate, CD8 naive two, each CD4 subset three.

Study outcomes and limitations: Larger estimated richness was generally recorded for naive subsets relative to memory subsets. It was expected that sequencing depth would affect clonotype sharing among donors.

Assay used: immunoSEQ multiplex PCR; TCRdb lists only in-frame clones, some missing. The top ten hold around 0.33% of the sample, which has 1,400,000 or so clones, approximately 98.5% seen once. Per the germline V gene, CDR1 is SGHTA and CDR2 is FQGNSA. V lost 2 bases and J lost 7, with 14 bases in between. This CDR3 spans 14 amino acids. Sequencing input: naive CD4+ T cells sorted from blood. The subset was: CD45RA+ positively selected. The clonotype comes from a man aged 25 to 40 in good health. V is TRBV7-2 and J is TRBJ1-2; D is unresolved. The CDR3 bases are TGTGCCAGCAGCTTAAATTCCCTCCGGGTTGGCTACACCTTC. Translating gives CASSLNSLRVGYTF.